This TCR beta chain was identified during a study of CD8 T cells in ankylosing spondylitis (dated by TCRdb to about 2017). Context from the whole study: T cell receptor beta repertoires were profiled in healthy donors and ankylosing spondylitis patients so that disease-linked TCR variants could be found. Peripheral blood was sampled, and synovial fluid was additionally collected from ankylosing spondylitis patients. The full study cohort comprised 25 ankylosing spondylitis patients and 110 or so healthy donors.

Reading from cysteine to phenylalanine, the CDR3 counts 15 amino acids. Solely the CDR3 DNA is kept, with 45 bases framed from the first base. Relative to germline, V is 1 base shorter and J is 7 bases shorter, with 14 bases between their ends. The CDR1 and CDR2 encoded by the germline V gene (reference sequence) are SEHNR and FQNEAQ. Instrument used: Illumina HiSeq 2500. TCR beta libraries were prepared by quantitative 5'-RACE with molecular barcodes. The original methods were these. To identify disease-linked TCR variants, a new computational method was used, one built on a probabilistic model of VDJ rearrangement. The public reads were reprocessed in TCRdb via fastp at Q25 and MiXCR, keeping in-frame beta chains. Each CDR3 protein gets just one entry, which takes the most common genes and DNA from the rows behind it. The V and J calls and clone size are TCRdb's, not the authors'. Across this sample there are about 480,000 distinct CDR3 sequences, with 17% seen only once. The ten most abundant clones make up approximately 0.93% of the sample.

There are a few counts of this clonotype. Its antigen has not been determined. No clone much larger than this one lies a single base away; base qualities are absent. Study-wide conclusions, independent of this receptor: Some TCR beta motif variants had previously been reported in synovial fluid and blood of reactive arthritis patients, which suggested common disease-initiation mechanisms. In peripheral blood, the disease-linked clones were found at relatively low frequencies and had a CD8+ phenotype. The disease-linked clones were reported as significantly enriched in matched synovial fluid samples from ankylosing spondylitis patients. Blood from ankylosing spondylitis patients appeared to be characterized by a TCR beta motif composed of 7 to 9 highly homologous amino acid variants.

The TCR originated in a male donor with ankylosing spondylitis. Recombination connected TRBV7-9 to TRBJ2-1; a weak D assignment points to TRBD2 (6 bases agree). The specimen sequenced was blood, either unsorted or a sorted T cell fraction (not recorded which). CDR3 loop: CASSLGVGGPNEQFF. The nucleotide sequence is given as TGTGCCAGCAGCTTAGGGGTGGGAGGACCAAATGAGCAGTTCTTC.